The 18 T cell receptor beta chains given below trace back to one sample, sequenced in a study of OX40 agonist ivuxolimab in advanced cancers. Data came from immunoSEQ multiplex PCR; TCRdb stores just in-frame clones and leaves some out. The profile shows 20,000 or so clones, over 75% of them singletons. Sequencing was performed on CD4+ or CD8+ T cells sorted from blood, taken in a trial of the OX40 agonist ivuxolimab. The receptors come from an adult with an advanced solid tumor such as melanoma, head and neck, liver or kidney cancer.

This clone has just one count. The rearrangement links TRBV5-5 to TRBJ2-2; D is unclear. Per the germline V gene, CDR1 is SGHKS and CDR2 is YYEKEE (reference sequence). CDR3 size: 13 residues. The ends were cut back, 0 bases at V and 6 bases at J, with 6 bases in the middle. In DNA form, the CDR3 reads TGTGCCAGCAGCTTGGAGGGCCCCGGGGAGCTGTTTTTT. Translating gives CASSLEGPGELFF.

CDR3 in DNA: TGCGCCAGCAGGTCCAGCTCCTACAATGAGCAGTTCTTC. Its protein is CASRSSSYNEQFF. The chain uses TRBV5-1 and TRBJ2-1; D remains ambiguous. The CDR3 contains 13 residues. Per germline, CDR1 SGHRS and CDR2 YFSETQ. V was cut by 5 bases and J by 0 bases, with 6 bases left in between.

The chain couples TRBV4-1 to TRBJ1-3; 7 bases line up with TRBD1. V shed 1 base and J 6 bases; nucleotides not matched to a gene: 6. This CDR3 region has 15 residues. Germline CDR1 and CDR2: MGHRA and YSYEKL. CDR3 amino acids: CASSQATGSINTIYF. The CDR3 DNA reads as TGCGCCAGCAGCCAAGCGACAGGGAGTATAAACACCATATATTTT.

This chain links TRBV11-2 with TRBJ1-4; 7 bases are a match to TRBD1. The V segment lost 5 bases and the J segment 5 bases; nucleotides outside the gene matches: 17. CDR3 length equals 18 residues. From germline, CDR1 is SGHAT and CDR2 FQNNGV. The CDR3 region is CASSQTGGWTGVNEKLFF. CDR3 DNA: TGTGCCAGCAGCCAAACGGGGGGGTGGACAGGTGTAAATGAAAAACTGTTTTTT. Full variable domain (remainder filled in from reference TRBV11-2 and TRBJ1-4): EAGVAQSPRYKIIEKRQSVAFWCNPISGHATLYWYQQILGQGPKLLIQFQNNGVVDDSQLPKDRFSAERLKGVDSTLKIQPAKLEDSAVYLCASSQTGGWTGVNEKLFFGSGTQLSVL.

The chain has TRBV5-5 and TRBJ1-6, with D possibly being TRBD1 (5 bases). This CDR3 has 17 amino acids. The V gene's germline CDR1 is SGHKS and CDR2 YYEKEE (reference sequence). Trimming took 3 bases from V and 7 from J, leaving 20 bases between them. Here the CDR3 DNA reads TGTGCCAGCAGCTCTCCCCCTTCTCCTGGGGGGAATTCACCCCTCCACTTT. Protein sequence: CASSSPPSPGGNSPLHF.

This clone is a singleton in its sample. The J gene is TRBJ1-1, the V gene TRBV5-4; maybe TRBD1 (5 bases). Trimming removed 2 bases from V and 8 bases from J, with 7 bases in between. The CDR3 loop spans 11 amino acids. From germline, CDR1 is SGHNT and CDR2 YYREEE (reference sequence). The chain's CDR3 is CASSFGTEAFF. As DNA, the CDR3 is TGTGCCAGCAGCTTTGGGACGGAAGCTTTCTTT.

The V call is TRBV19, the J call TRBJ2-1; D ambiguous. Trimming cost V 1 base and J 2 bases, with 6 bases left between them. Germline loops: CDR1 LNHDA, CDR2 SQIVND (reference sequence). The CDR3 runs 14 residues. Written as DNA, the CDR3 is TGTGCCAGTAGTATAGGCGAAACCTACAATGAGCAGTTCTTC. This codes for CASSIGETYNEQFF.

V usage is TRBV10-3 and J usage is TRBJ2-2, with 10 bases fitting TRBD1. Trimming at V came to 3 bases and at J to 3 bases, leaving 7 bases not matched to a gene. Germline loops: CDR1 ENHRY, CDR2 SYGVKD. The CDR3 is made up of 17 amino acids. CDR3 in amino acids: CAISDPGQGVYTGELFF. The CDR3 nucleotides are TGTGCCATCAGTGATCCAGGACAGGGGGTATACACCGGGGAGCTGTTTTTT.

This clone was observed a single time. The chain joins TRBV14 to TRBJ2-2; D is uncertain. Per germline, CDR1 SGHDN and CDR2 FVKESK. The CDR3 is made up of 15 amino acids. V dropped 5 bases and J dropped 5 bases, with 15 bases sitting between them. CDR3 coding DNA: TGTGCCAGCAGCGCAGGCGTACGGTGGACCGGGGAGCTGTTTTTT. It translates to CASSAGVRWTGELFF.

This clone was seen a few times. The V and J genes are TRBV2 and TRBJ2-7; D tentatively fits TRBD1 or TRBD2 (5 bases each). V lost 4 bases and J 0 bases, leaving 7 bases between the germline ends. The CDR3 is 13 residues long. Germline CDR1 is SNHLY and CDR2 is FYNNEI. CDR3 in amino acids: CASSVGDSYEQYF. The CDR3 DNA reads TGTGCCAGCAGTGTGGGGGACTCCTACGAGCAGTACTTC.

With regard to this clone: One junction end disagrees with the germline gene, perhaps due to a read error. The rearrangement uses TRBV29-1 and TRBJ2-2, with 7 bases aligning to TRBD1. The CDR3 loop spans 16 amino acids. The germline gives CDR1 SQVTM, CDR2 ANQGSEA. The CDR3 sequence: CSARLLDRAAHRGAVF. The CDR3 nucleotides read TGCAGCGCCCGACTACTAGACAGGGCGGCGCACCGGGGAGCTGTTTTT.

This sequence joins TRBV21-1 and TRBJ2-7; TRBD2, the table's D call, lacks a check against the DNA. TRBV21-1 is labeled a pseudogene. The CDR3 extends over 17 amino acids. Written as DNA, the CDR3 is TGTGCCAGCAGCAAAGCGCGTGGGAGGATGGAAGGATGGGAGCAGTACTTC. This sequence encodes CASSKARGRMEGWEQYF.

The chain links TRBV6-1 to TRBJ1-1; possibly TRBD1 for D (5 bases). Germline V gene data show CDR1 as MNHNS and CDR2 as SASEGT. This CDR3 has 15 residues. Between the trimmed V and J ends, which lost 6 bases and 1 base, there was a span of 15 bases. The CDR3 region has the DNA TGTGCCAGCAGCTTGCGGGCCGGGGGGAACACTGAAGCTTTCTTT. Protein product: CASSLRAGGNTEAFF.

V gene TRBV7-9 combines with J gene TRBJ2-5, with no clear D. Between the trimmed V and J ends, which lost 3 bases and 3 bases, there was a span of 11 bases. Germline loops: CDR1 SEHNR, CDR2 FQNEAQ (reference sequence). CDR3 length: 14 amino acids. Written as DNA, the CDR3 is TGTGCCAGCAGCTTCGCCGACCGGAAAGAGACCCAGTACTTC. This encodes CASSFADRKETQYF.

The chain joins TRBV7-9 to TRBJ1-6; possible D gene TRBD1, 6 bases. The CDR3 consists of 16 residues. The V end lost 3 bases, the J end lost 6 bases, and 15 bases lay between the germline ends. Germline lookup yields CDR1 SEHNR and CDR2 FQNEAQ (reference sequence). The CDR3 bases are TGTGCCAGCAGCTTGGGGGAGATCAGGGGTAATTCACCCCTCCACTTT. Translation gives CASSLGEIRGNSPLHF.

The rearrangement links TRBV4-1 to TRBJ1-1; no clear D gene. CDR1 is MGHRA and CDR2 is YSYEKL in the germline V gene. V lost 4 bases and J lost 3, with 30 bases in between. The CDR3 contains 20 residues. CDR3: CASSRMAEGVGPGEDTEAFF. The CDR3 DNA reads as TGCGCCAGCAGCCGAATGGCCGAGGGCGTAGGACCCGGGGAGGACACTGAAGCTTTCTTT.

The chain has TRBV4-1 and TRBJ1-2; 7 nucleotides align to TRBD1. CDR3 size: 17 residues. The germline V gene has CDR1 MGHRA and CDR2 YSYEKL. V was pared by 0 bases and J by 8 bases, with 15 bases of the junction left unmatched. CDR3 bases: TGCGCCAGCAGCCAAGATCCCGTTTCGGACAGGCCATGGGGCTACACCTTC. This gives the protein CASSQDPVSDRPWGYTF.

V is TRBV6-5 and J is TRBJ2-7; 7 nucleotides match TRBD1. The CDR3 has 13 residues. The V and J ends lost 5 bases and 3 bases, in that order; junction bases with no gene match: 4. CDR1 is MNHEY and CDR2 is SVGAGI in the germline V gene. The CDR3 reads CASSEGTDYEQYF. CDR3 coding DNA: TGTGCCAGCAGTGAAGGGACAGACTACGAGCAGTACTTC.